This TCR beta chain stems from a study of control samples from healthy donors and cancer patients. The repertoire was sequenced with immunoSEQ multiplex PCR; TCRdb's copy has only in-frame clones and lacks some. The listing records roughly 190,000 clones. The CDR3 covers 14 residues. Per germline, CDR1 SEHNR and CDR2 FQNEAQ (reference sequence). V was cut by 3 bases and J by 10 bases, with 16 bases left in between. The sample comprised blood. This receptor was identified in a woman aged 25-40 years in good health. The gene calls are TRBV7-9 and TRBJ1-5; TRBD1 might be the D (6 bases). CDR3: CASSLSGEISPQHF. DNA for the CDR3: TGTGCCAGCAGCTTGTCAGGGGAGATCAGCCCCCAGCATTTT.